These 8 T cell receptor beta chains were all obtained from the same sample, sequenced in a study of control samples from healthy donors and cancer patients. Data came from immunoSEQ multiplex PCR; TCRdb stores just in-frame clones and leaves some out. The repertoire includes 150,000 to 180,000 clones, around 96% of them detected once, and 5.5% to 6% sits in the top ten. Sequenced input: blood. The receptors originated from a man in his forties or fifties in good health.

V gene TRBV9 combines with J gene TRBJ1-1; the D gene is possibly TRBD1 (6 bases). Germline CDR1 reads SGDLS; CDR2 reads YYNGEE. The CDR3 is 13 residues long. V was pared by 4 bases and J by 5 bases, with 12 bases between. DNA of the CDR3: TGTGCCAGCAGCTCCCAGGGGAGGACTGAAGCTTTCTTT. Its protein product is CASSSQGRTEAFF.

The J gene is TRBJ1-5, the V gene TRBV5-5; D gene unclear. Per germline, CDR1 SGHKS and CDR2 YYEKEE (reference sequence). The V gene lost 4 bases and the J gene lost 3 bases, with 14 bases spanning the gap. This CDR3 is 15 amino acids long. CDR3 loop: CASSQLAGYNQPQHF. The CDR3 DNA is TGTGCCAGCAGCCAGCTTGCGGGGTACAATCAGCCCCAGCATTTT.

V and J are TRBV7-3 and TRBJ1-2; D is possibly TRBD1 (6 bases). The CDR3 runs to 13 residues. The V end lost 5 bases, the J end lost 2 bases, and 9 bases lay between the germline ends. Per germline, CDR1 SGHTA and CDR2 FQGTGA. CDR3 sequence reads: CASSPGANYGYTF. The CDR3 bases are TGTGCCAGCAGCCCGGGGGCGAACTATGGCTACACCTTC.

Worth noting for this clone: Relative to the germline gene, one junction end is altered; a read error may explain this. The J gene is TRBJ1-5, the V gene TRBV7-4; D may be TRBD1 (6 bases). There are 14 residues in the CDR3. Germline values: CDR1 SGHVT, CDR2 SQSDAQ. CDR3 coding DNA: TGTGCCAGCAGCTTCGACAGGACGCAATCAGCCCCAGCATTT. It translates to CASSFDRTQSAPAF.

The gene calls are TRBV7-9 and TRBJ1-2; no clear D gene. Trimming pared 2 bases from V and 8 bases from J, leaving 9 bases between. Germline V lookup: CDR1 SEHNR, CDR2 FQNEAQ (reference sequence). The CDR3 runs to 12 residues. CDR3 sequence reads: CASSLKWEGYTF. CDR3 nucleotides: TGTGCCAGCAGCTTAAAGTGGGAGGGCTACACCTTC.

The chain uses TRBV30 and TRBJ1-6, with D perhaps TRBD1 (5 bases). The CDR3 sequence is 13 residues long. CDR1 is GTSNPN and CDR2 is SVGIG in the germline V gene (reference sequence). V was pared by 8 bases and J by 6 bases, with 14 bases between. CDR3 nucleotide sequence: TGTGCCCTAAGCGGGGGAATTAATTCACCCCTCCACTTT. This translates into CALSGGINSPLHF.

The chain joins TRBV2 to TRBJ1-6, with D hard to call. Germline assignment: CDR1 SNHLY and CDR2 FYNNEI. The CDR3 has 15 residues. The V gene lost 6 bases and the J gene lost 5 bases, with 14 bases spanning the gap. CDR3 protein: CASRLEAVDNSPLHF. The DNA for the CDR3 is TGTGCCAGCAGGCTCGAGGCGGTGGATAATTCACCCCTCCACTTT. The full variable domain, its missing parts supplied by reference TRBV2 and TRBJ1-6, is EPEVTQTPSHQVTQMGQEVILRCVPISNHLYFYWYRQILGQKVEFLVSFYNNEISEKSEIFDDQFSVERPDGSNFTLKIRSTKLEDSAMYFCASRLEAVDNSPLHFGNGTRLTVT.

This clone was detected only once. This chain joins TRBV19 and TRBJ1-1, with D tentatively TRBD1 (5 bases). V shed 3 bases and J shed 3 bases, with 14 bases lying between them. This CDR3 has 15 residues. Germline assignment: CDR1 LNHDA and CDR2 SQIVND (reference sequence). CDR3: CASSIGAFGDTEAFF. The CDR3 nucleotides are TGTGCCAGTAGTATTGGGGCTTTCGGGGACACTGAAGCTTTCTTT.